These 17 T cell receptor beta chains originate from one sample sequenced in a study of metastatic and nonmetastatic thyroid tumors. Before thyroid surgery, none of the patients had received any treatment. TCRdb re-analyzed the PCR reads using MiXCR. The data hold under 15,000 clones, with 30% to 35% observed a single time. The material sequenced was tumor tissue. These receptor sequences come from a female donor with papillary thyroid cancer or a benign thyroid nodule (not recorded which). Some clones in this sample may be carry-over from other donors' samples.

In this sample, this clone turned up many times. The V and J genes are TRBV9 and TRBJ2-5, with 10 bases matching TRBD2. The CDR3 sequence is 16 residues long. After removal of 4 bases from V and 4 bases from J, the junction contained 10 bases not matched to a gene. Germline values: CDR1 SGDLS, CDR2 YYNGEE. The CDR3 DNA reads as TGTGCCAGCAGCTCTAGGGGTAGCGGGAGGTTAGAGACCCAGTACTTC. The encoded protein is CASSSRGSGRLETQYF.

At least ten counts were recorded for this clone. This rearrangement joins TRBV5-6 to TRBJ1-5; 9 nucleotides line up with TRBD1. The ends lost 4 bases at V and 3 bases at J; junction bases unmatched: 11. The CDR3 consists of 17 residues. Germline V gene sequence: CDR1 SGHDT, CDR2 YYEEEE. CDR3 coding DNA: TGTGCCAGCAGCACCTGGACAGGGGAAAGGGTCAATCAGCCCCAGCATTTT. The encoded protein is CASSTWTGERVNQPQHF.

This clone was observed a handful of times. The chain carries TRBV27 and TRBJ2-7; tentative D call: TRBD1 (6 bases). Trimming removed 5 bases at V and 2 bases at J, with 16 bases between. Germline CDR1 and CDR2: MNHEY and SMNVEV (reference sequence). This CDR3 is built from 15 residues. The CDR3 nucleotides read TGTGCCAGCAGTCTCTCAGGGACACGGCCCTACGAGCAGTACTTC. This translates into CASSLSGTRPYEQYF.

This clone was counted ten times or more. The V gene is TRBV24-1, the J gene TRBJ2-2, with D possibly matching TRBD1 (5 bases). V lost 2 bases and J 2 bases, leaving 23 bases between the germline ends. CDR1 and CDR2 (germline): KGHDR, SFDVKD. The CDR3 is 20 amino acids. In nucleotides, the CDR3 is TGTGCCACCAGTGATTCATCAGTCGCAGGGTATATACCCAACACCGGGGAGCTGTTTTTT. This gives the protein CATSDSSVAGYIPNTGELFF.

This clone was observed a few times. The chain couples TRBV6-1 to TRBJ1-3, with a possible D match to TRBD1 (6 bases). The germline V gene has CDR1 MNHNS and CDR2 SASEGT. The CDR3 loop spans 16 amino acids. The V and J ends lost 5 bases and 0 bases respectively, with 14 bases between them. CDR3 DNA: TGTGCCAGCAGTCCCCGACAGGAAAGCTCTGGAAACACCATATATTTT. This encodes CASSPRQESSGNTIYF.

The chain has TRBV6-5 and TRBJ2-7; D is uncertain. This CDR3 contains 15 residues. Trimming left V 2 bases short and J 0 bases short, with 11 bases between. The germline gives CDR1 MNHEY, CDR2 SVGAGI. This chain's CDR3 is CASSYGSYSSYEQYF. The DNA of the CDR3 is TGTGCCAGCAGTTACGGTAGTTATAGCTCCTACGAGCAGTACTTC.

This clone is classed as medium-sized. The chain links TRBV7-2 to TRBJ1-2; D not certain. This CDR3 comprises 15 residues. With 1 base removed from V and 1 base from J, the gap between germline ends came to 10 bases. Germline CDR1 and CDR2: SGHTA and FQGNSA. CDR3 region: CASSLGGVGNYGYTF. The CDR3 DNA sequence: TGTGCCAGCAGCTTAGGGGGAGTGGGTAACTATGGCTACACCTTC.

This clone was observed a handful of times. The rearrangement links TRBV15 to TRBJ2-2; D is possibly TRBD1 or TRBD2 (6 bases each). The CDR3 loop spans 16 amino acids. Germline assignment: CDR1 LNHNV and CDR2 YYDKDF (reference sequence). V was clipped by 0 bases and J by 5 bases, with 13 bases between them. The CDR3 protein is CATSREVPGATGELFF. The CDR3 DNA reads TGTGCCACCAGCAGAGAGGTCCCGGGGGCGACCGGGGAGCTGTTTTTT.

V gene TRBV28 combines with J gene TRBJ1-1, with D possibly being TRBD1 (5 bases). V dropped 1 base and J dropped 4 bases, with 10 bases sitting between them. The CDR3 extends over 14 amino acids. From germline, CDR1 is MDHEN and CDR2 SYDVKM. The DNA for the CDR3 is TGTGCCAGCAGTTTATTGGCAGGGAGCACTGAAGCTTTCTTT. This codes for CASSLLAGSTEAFF.

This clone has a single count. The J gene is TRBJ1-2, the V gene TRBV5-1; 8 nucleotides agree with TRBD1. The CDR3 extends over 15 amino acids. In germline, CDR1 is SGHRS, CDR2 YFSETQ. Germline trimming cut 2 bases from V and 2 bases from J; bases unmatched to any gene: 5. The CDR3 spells CASSFNRGRNYGYTF. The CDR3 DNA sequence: TGCGCCAGCAGCTTTAACAGGGGGAGAAACTATGGCTACACCTTC.

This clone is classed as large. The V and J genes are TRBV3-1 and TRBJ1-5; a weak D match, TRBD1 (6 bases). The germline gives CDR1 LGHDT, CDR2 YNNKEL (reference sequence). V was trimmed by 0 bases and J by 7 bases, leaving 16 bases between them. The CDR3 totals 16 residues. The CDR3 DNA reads TGTGCCAGCAGCCAAGATTTTGGCAGGGGAGGCCAGCCCCAGCATTTT. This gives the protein CASSQDFGRGGQPQHF.

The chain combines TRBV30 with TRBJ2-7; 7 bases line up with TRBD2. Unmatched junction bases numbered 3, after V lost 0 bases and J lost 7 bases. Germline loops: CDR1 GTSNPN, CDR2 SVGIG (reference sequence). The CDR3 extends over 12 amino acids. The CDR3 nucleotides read TGTGCCTGGAGTGTAAGGGGAGGGGAGCAGTACTTC. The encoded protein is CAWSVRGGEQYF. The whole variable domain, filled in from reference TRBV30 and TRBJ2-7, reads SQTIHQWPATLVQPVGSPLSLECTVEGTSNPNLYWYRQAAGRGLQLLFYSVGIGQISSEVPQNLSASRPQDRQFILSSKKLLLSDSGFYLCAWSVRGGEQYFGPGTRLTVT.

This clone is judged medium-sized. CDR3 sequence reads: CATRNLEYTEQFF. As DNA, the CDR3 is TGTGCCACGAGAAACCTAGAGTACACGGAGCAGTTCTTC. The V gene is TRBV24-1, the J gene TRBJ2-1; the D is unclear. The CDR3 has 13 residues. Germline CDR1 is KGHDR and CDR2 is SFDVKD. Trimming took 10 bases from V and 10 from J, leaving 19 bases between them.

CDR3: CSARDPQGRANEKLFF. CDR3 nucleotides: TGCAGTGCTAGAGATCCACAAGGACGTGCTAATGAAAAACTGTTTTTT. The chain couples TRBV20-1 to TRBJ1-4, with unresolved D. Trimming left V 0 bases short and J 3 bases short, with 14 bases between. CDR1 and CDR2 (germline): DFQATT, SNEGSKA (reference sequence). There are 16 residues in the CDR3.

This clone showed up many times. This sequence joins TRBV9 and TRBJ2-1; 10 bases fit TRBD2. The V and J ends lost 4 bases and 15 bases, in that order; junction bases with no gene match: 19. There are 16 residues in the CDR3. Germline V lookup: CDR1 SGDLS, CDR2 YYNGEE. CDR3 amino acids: CASSSTLGGSGRGLFF. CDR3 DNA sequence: TGTGCCAGCAGCTCGACCCTGGGGGGAAGCGGGAGGGGTCTGTTCTTC.

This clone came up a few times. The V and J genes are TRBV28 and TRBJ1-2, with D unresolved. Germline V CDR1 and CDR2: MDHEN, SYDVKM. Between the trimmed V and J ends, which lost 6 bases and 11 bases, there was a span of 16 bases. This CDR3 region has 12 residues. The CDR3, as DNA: TGTGCCAGCAGGTCCACGTCCATCCGTTACACCTTC. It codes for CASRSTSIRYTF.

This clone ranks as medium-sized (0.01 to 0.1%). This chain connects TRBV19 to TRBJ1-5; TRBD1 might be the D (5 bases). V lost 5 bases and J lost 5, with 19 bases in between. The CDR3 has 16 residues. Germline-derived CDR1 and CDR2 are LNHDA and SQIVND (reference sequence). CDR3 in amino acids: CASSLPGLEVDQPQHF. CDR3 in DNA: TGTGCCAGTAGTCTTCCGGGACTCGAGGTAGATCAGCCCCAGCATTTT.